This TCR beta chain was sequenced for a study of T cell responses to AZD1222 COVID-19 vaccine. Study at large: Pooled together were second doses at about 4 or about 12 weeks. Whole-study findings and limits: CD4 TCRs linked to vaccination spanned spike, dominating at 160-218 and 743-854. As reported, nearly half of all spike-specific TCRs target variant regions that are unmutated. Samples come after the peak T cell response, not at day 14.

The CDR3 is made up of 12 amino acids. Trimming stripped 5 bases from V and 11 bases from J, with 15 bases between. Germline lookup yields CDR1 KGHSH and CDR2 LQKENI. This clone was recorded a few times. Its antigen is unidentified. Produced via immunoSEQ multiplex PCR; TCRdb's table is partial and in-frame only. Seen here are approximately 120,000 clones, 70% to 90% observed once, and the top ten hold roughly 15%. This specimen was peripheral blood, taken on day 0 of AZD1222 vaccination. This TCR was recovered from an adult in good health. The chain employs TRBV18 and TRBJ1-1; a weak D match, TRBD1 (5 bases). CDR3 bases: TGTGCCAGCTCATTACTTGGGACTGCGGCTTTCTTT. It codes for CASSLLGTAAFF.